Sequencing of this T cell receptor (beta chain) was carried out in a study of blood T cell repertoires in COVID-19. Study background: From T cells, B-cell-depleted T cells, or PBMCs came the material, which was cDNA or gDNA.

The Seattle site enrolled patients during active infection and followed them longitudinally. Per the original data handling: Amplification of reference gene primers provided the estimated nucleated cell counts. Method: immunoSEQ multiplex PCR; TCRdb's copy keeps in-frame clones and lacks some. V, J and clone size were drawn from that table, and D and trimming were deduced from the DNA. The table lists some 180,000 clones, around 79% of them singletons. The CDR3 covers 13 residues. Per the germline V gene, CDR1 is SGHTA and CDR2 is FQGNSA. V was clipped by 7 bases and J by 7 bases, with 14 bases between them.

The rearrangement links TRBV7-2 to TRBJ2-1; maybe TRBD2 (7 bases). The sequence derives from a woman in her thirties or forties with COVID-19, enrolled during active disease. The sample was peripheral blood. The CDR3 is CASTGGGGNEQFF. CDR3 bases: TGTGCCAGCACCGGAGGGGGGGGTAATGAGCAGTTCTTC.